The entry that follows covers one TCR beta chain sequence. This clone was seen a few times. The clone's antigen remains unknown. No base qualities exist here, and no much larger clone lies one base off it. For CDR1 and CDR2, the germline V gene lists SQVTM and ANQGSEA. The CDR3 numbers 12 residues from cysteine through phenylalanine. The retained sequence is limited to the CDR3, 36 bases, with the frame set at the first base. V is pruned by 7 bases and J by 8 bases, leaving 7 bases of the junction without a gene match. The sample originates from a study of beta chain features in type 1 diabetes (dated by TCRdb to the late 2010s). As for the study more broadly: No differences in mean age, gender distribution, total cell number or subset yield were found between patients and healthy donors. Naive and central memory subsets were obtained from all 30 or so donors, but regulatory and stem cell-like memory subsets were isolated from only 8 patients and roughly eight healthy donors. Across all samples, around 100 million sorted cells were examined, and cell number per subset correlated strongly with RNA yield. In the study, recently diagnosed type 1 diabetes patients and matched healthy donors were compared on the TCRB repertoires of their sorted circulating CD4+ T cell subsets. Points the paper makes about the study in general: A moderate but significant shortening of TCRB CDR3 length was observed in type 1 diabetes patients in all four CD4+ subsets. Shorter templates might be favored by PCR, yet because patient and control samples were amplified and corrected together, any such skew would affect both groups equally. Because cDNA was sequenced instead of genomic DNA, highly expressing activated cells could be over-represented, though the groups showed no difference in activation or CD3 levels. Patients with type 1 diabetes made fewer insertions and deleted more nucleotides at VDJ recombination sites, implying thymic rearrangement abnormalities. HLA sub-analyses involved small numbers of individuals, so any influence of HLA type on TCRB rearrangement remained unresolved. Naive, central memory and regulatory TCRB repertoires appeared to be more similar among patients than among healthy donors.

Each donor gave one peripheral blood draw, averaging approximately 120 mL, which was collected into heparinised tubes. A BD FACSAria II was used to sort naive, central memory, regulatory and stem cell-like memory CD4+ T cells with a panel that included CD45RO, CCR7, CD25, CD127, CD95 and CD27. A purity above 98% was achieved for all sorted populations. PBMCs were isolated right away by Lymphoprep density gradient centrifugation and were stained directly, without culture. So that batch effects would be minimized, each experiment stained and sorted samples in pairs, pairing one healthy donor with one patient. The entire isolated RNA was reverse transcribed using the High Capacity cDNA Reverse Transcription Kit, and thus expressed TCRB transcripts were sequenced. Deep immunoSEQ sequencing was performed on naive, central memory and regulatory T cell samples, with an average of roughly 3.3 million total reads per sample. Sorted cells were lysed in RLT buffer, and RNA was extracted using DNase-treated RNeasy Micro or Mini kits according to cell number. To prevent cross-contamination, every cell subset was processed on its own, while patient and healthy donor samples were processed together. The immunoSEQ multiplex PCR was used to amplify TCRB sequences from cDNA, generating 87-bp fragments that spanned the CDR3 region. Sequencing of the amplicons was done on the Illumina HiSeq platform. In the authors' own workflow: PCR bias was computationally corrected using synthetic template baselines, reads within Hamming distance 2 were collapsed, and singletons that could not be merged were discarded. Reads were aligned to IMGT to assign V, D and J genes, CDR3 length, and insertions or deletions at six rearrangement sites. Within each subset, clonotype counts were normalized to sorted cell number, and only after that were true diversity and Gini coefficients computed with the tcR R package. The overlap coefficient, calculated on TCRB nucleotide sequences, was used to quantify repertoire sharing. TCRdb holds this immuneACCESS table with in-frame rearrangements only. Some clones are missing; in checked studies, unresolved V genes explain under half, and the rest has no known cause. Clone size and the V and J calls come from that table; the DNA yielded D and trimming. The sample yields about 70,000 clones; more than 45% were counted once. The top ten hold roughly 0.7% of the sample.

The chain uses TRBV29-1 and TRBJ1-1, and TRBD1 aligns with 10 junction nucleotides. The specimen sequenced was central memory CD4+ T cells from blood. The sequence was obtained from a man aged 30 to 39 with type 1 diabetes. The CDR3 sequence is CSARQGAGEAFF. The base sequence is TGCAGCGCAAGACAGGGGGCGGGGGAAGCTTTCTTT. The full variable domain, completed from the reference TRBV29-1 and TRBJ1-1 proteins outside the CDR3, reads SAVISQKPSRDICQRGTSLTIQCQVDSQVTMMFWYRQQPGQSLTLIATANQGSEATYESGFVIDKFPISRPNLTFSTLTVSNMSPEDSSIYLCSARQGAGEAFFGQGTRLTVV.